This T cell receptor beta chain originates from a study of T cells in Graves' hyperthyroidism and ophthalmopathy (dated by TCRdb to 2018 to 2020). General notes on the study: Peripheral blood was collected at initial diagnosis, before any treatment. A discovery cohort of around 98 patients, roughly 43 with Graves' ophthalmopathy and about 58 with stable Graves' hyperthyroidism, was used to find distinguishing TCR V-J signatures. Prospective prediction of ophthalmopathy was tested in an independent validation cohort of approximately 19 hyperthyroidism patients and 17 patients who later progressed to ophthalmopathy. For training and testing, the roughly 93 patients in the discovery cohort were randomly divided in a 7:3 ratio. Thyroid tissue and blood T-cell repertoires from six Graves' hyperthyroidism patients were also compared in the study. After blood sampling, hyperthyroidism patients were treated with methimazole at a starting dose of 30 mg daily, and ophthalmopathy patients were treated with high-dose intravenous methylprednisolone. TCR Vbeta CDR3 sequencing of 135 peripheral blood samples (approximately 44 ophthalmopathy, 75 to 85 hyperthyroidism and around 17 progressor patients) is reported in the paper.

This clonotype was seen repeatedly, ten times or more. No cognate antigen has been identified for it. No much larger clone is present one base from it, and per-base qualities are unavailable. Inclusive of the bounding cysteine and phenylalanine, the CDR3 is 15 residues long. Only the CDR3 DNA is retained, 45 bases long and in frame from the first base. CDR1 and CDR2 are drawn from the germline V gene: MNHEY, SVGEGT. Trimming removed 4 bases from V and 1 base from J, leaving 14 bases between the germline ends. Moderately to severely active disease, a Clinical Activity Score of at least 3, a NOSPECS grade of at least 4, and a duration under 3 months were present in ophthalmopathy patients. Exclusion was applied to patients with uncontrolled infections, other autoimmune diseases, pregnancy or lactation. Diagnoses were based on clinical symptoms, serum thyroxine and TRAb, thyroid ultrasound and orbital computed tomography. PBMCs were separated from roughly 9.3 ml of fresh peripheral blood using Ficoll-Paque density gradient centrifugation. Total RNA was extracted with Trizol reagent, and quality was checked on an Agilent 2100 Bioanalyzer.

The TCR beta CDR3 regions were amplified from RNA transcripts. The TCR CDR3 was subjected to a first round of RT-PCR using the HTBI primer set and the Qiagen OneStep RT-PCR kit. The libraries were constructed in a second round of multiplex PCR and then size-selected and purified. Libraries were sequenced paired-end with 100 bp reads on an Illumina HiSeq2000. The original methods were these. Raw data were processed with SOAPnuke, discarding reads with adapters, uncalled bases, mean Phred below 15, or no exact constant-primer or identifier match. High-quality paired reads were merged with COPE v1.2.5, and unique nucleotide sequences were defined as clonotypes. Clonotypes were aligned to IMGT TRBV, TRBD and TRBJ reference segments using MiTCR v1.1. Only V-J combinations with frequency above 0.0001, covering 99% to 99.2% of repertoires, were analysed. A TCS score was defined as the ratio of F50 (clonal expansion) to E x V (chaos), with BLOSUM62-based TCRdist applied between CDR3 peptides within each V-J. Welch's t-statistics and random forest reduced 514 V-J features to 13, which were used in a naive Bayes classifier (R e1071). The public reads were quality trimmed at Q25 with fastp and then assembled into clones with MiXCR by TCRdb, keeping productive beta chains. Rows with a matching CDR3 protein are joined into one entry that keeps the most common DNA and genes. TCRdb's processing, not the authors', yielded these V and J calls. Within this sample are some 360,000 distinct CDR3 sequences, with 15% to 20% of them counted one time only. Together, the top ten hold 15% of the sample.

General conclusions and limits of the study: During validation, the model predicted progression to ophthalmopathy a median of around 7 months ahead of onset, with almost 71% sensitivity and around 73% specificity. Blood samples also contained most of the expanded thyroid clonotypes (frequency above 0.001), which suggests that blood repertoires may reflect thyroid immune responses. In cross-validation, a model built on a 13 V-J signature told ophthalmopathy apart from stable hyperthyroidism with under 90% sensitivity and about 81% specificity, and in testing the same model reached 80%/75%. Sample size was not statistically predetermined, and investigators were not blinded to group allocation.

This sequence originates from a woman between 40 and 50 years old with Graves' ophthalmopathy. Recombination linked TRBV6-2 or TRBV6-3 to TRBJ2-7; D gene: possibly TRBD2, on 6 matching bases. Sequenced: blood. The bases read TGTGCCAGCAGTTTCCCGGGACTCCAATCCTACGAGCAGTACTTC. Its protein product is CASSFPGLQSYEQYF.